These T cell receptor beta chains were read from a single sample in a study of OX40 agonist ivuxolimab in advanced cancers. Some clones are missing from TCRdb's copy, which holds only in-frame ones; the method was immunoSEQ multiplex PCR. The sample includes tens of thousands of clones, around 90% of them seen just once. The sample was CD4+ or CD8+ T cells sorted from blood, taken in a trial of the OX40 agonist ivuxolimab. The receptor set was obtained from an adult with an advanced solid tumor such as melanoma, head and neck, liver or kidney cancer. Both conserved end residues are part of each CDR3. The D gene is left open where the match is weak. Rows may omit the clone size; those that give it use once, few, many or a size class.

j_call d_call clone_size v_call cdr3_aa cdr3_nt
TRBJ2-7 - - TRBV5-4 CASSLMGYEQYF TGTGCCAGCAGCTTAATGGGGTACGAGCAGTACTTC
TRBJ1-1 - few TRBV5-5 CASSKGPIGDTEAFF TGTGCCAGCAGCAAGGGACCTATTGGGGACACTGAAGCTTTCTTT
TRBJ1-5 - few TRBV7-9 CASSLQGGQPQHF TGTGCCAGCAGCTTGCAGGGTGGACAGCCCCAGCATTTT
TRBJ1-1 - once TRBV28 CASTVRPGARTEAFF TGTGCCAGCACAGTTCGCCCGGGGGCCCGCACTGAAGCTTTCTTT
TRBJ1-1 - few TRBV28 CASQADTEAFF TGTGCCAGCCAGGCGGACACTGAAGCTTTCTTT
TRBJ2-3 - - TRBV19 CASSIDGPPDTQYF TGTGCCAGTAGTATAGACGGACCCCCAGATACGCAGTATTTT
TRBJ2-1 TRBD1 - TRBV7-2 CASSRSTGPEDEQFF TGTGCCAGCAGCCGATCGACAGGGCCTGAGGATGAGCAGTTCTTC
TRBJ2-3 - - TRBV30 CAWSEFNVGGLTDTQYF TGTGCCTGGAGTGAATTTAACGTAGGGGGACTCACAGATACGCAGTATTTT
TRBJ2-5 - - TRBV7-7 CASSPSGLRETQYF TGTGCCAGCAGCCCTTCGGGGTTAAGGGAGACCCAGTACTTC
TRBJ1-2 TRBD1 - TRBV28 CASSPPSGDSLNYGYTF TGTGCCAGCAGCCCCCCTTCCGGGGACAGCCTCAACTATGGCTACACCTTC
TRBJ2-3 TRBD1 - TRBV5-1 CASSLDGTAISTDTQYF TGCGCCAGCAGCTTGGATGGGACAGCGATTAGCACAGATACGCAGTATTTT
TRBJ2-7 - - TRBV12-1 CASSHGLSYEQYF TGTGCCAGCAGCCATGGGCTCTCCTACGAGCAGTACTTC
TRBJ1-5 TRBD1 - TRBV18 CASSPIQGASQHF TGTGCCAGCTCACCGATACAGGGGGCATCCCAGCATTTT
TRBJ2-7 - once TRBV5-1 CASSLDDPPSYEQYF TGCGCCAGCAGCTTAGACGACCCGCCCTCCTACGAGCAGTACTTC
TRBJ1-2 - - TRBV9 CASSGSGYTF TGTGCCAGCAGCGGGTCCGGCTACACCTTC
TRBJ2-1 TRBD2 once TRBV9 CASSVVGGGLSHEQFF TGTGCCAGCAGCGTAGTCGGGGGGGGCCTCTCCCATGAGCAGTTCTTC
TRBJ2-1 TRBD2 - TRBV4-2 CASSQDRVVAGGHNEQFF TGTGCCAGCAGCCAAGATCGGGTGGTTGCGGGAGGCCACAATGAGCAGTTCTTC
TRBJ2-7 - - TRBV7-2 CASSSSGGTSEQYF TGTGCCAGCAGCTCCTCGGGCGGGACGAGCGAGCAGTACTTC
TRBJ1-2 - - TRBV4-1 CASSQPTGNYGYTF TGCGCCAGCAGCCAACCAACAGGGAACTATGGCTACACCTTC
TRBJ1-1 - - TRBV7-2 CASSLRPGRTEAFF TGTGCCAGCAGCTTGAGACCCGGGAGGACTGAAGCTTTCTTT
TRBJ2-3 - - TRBV28 CASSPQTGYTDTQYF TGTGCCAGCAGTCCGCAAACAGGGTACACAGATACGCAGTATTTT
TRBJ1-2 - - TRBV19 CASSIGVGSNYGYTF TGTGCCAGTAGTATTGGAGTCGGTTCTAACTATGGCTACACCTTC
TRBJ2-1 TRBD2 - TRBV5-4 CASSQRGGGLNEQFF TGTGCCAGCAGCCAGCGGGGGGGAGGATTAAATGAGCAGTTCTTC
TRBJ2-5 TRBD2 - TRBV30 CAWRSGAPETQYF TGTGCCTGGAGAAGCGGGGCTCCAGAGACCCAGTACTTC
TRBJ1-2 - - TRBV6-1 CASSENREQGFKDGYTF TGTGCCAGCAGTGAAAATCGAGAACAGGGATTTAAGGACGGCTACACCTTC
TRBJ2-5 - - TRBV23-1 CASSQNREGETQYF TGCGCCAGCAGTCAGAACAGGGAGGGAGAGACCCAGTACTTC
TRBJ2-3 - - TRBV7-9 CASSLTAGTDTQYF TGTGCCAGCAGCTTGACCGCAGGCACAGATACGCAGTATTTT
TRBJ2-5 TRBD1 - TRBV5-1 CASSRTGGLMETQYF TGCGCCAGCAGCAGGACAGGAGGTCTGATGGAGACCCAGTACTTC
TRBJ2-3 - - TRBV9 CASSVDEVGGYTDTQYF TGTGCCAGCAGCGTAGATGAGGTGGGGGGATACACAGATACGCAGTATTTT
TRBJ2-6 - - TRBV18 CASATTGISGANVLTF TGTGCCAGCGCGACTACAGGGATCTCTGGGGCCAACGTCCTGACTTTC
TRBJ2-7 TRBD1 - TRBV7-9 CASSPRRPGQGSYEQYF TGTGCCAGCAGCCCCCGGCGTCCGGGACAGGGGTCCTACGAGCAGTACTTC
TRBJ2-1 - - TRBV6-1 CASSERVSGSYNEQFF TGTGCCAGCAGTGAAAGGGTTAGCGGCTCCTACAATGAGCAGTTCTTC
TRBJ2-1 TRBD2 - TRBV10-3 CAISRPSGNNEQFF TGTGCCATCAGTCGGCCTAGCGGTAACAATGAGCAGTTCTTC
TRBJ1-1 - once TRBV28 CASSLLQGVYTEAFF TGTGCCAGCAGTTTACTCCAGGGAGTGTACACTGAAGCTTTCTTT
TRBJ1-3 - - TRBV5-1 CASSLGYLSGNTIYF TGCGCCAGCAGCTTGGGATACCTCTCTGGAAACACCATATATTTT
TRBJ1-2 - - TRBV18 CASSPPGSRRDGYTF TGTGCCAGCTCACCACCGGGGTCCCGAAGGGATGGCTACACCTTC
TRBJ2-3 TRBD2 - TRBV15 CATSREAGATTDTQYF TGTGCCACCAGCAGAGAAGCGGGGGCCACCACAGATACGCAGTATTTT
TRBJ2-3 - - TRBV5-8 CASSPAGAQDTQYF TGTGCCAGCAGCCCGGCCGGGGCACAGGATACGCAGTATTTT
TRBJ1-5 - - TRBV19 CASSKTGEDQPQHF TGTGCCAGTAGTAAAACAGGTGAAGATCAGCCCCAGCATTTT
TRBJ2-7 - once TRBV7-8 CASSFGRESYEQYF TGTGCCAGCAGCTTCGGCAGGGAATCCTACGAGCAGTACTTC
TRBJ2-5 TRBD2 - TRBV7-6 CASSGGLRETQYF TGTGCCAGCAGCGGGGGACTACGGGAGACCCAGTACTTC
TRBJ1-1 TRBD1 - TRBV19 CASSLRSDRGEAFF TGTGCCAGTAGTCTCCGTAGCGACAGGGGCGAAGCTTTCTTT
TRBJ2-7 TRBD2 - TRBV7-9 CASSSPPGLADYEQYF TGTGCCAGCAGCTCGCCCCCGGGACTAGCGGACTACGAGCAGTACTTC
TRBJ1-5 - few TRBV10-1 CASSELGQPQHF TGCGCCAGCAGTGAGTTGGGACAGCCCCAGCATTTT
TRBJ1-1 - - TRBV11-2 CASSFGGGNTEAFF TGTGCCAGCAGCTTTGGGGGGGGGAACACTGAAGCTTTCTTT
TRBJ2-3 TRBD2 - TRBV5-4 CASSSGLAGGPGDTQYF TGTGCCAGCAGCTCAGGACTAGCGGGGGGGCCAGGTGATACGCAGTATTTT
TRBJ2-5 - once TRBV30 CAWSVQGLETQYF TGTGCCTGGAGTGTACAGGGTTTGGAGACCCAGTACTTC
TRBJ2-7 TRBD1 - TRBV28 CASSRPDRGYEQYF TGTGCCAGCAGTCGGCCGGACAGGGGCTACGAGCAGTACTTC
TRBJ2-7 TRBD1 - TRBV5-6 CASSWMDRDSYEQYF TGTGCCAGCAGCTGGATGGACAGGGACTCCTACGAGCAGTACTTC
TRBJ2-7 - - TRBV18 CASSQQSKPEAYEQYF TGTGCCAGCTCACAGCAGTCCAAACCAGAAGCCTACGAGCAGTACTTC
TRBJ1-5 - - TRBV19 CASKGGALRPNF TGTGCCAGTAAGGGGGGGGCTCTCCGCCCGAATTTT
TRBJ1-1 - - TRBV27 CASSLNGGTEAFF TGTGCCAGCAGTTTAAATGGTGGCACTGAAGCTTTCTTT
TRBJ2-1 TRBD2 - TRBV6-1 CASTAGDPYNEQFF TGTGCCAGCACGGCGGGGGACCCCTACAATGAGCAGTTCTTC
TRBJ2-7 - - TRBV19 CASSIGPGSSFYEQYF TGTGCCAGTAGTATAGGACCGGGCTCGTCCTTCTACGAGCAGTACTTC